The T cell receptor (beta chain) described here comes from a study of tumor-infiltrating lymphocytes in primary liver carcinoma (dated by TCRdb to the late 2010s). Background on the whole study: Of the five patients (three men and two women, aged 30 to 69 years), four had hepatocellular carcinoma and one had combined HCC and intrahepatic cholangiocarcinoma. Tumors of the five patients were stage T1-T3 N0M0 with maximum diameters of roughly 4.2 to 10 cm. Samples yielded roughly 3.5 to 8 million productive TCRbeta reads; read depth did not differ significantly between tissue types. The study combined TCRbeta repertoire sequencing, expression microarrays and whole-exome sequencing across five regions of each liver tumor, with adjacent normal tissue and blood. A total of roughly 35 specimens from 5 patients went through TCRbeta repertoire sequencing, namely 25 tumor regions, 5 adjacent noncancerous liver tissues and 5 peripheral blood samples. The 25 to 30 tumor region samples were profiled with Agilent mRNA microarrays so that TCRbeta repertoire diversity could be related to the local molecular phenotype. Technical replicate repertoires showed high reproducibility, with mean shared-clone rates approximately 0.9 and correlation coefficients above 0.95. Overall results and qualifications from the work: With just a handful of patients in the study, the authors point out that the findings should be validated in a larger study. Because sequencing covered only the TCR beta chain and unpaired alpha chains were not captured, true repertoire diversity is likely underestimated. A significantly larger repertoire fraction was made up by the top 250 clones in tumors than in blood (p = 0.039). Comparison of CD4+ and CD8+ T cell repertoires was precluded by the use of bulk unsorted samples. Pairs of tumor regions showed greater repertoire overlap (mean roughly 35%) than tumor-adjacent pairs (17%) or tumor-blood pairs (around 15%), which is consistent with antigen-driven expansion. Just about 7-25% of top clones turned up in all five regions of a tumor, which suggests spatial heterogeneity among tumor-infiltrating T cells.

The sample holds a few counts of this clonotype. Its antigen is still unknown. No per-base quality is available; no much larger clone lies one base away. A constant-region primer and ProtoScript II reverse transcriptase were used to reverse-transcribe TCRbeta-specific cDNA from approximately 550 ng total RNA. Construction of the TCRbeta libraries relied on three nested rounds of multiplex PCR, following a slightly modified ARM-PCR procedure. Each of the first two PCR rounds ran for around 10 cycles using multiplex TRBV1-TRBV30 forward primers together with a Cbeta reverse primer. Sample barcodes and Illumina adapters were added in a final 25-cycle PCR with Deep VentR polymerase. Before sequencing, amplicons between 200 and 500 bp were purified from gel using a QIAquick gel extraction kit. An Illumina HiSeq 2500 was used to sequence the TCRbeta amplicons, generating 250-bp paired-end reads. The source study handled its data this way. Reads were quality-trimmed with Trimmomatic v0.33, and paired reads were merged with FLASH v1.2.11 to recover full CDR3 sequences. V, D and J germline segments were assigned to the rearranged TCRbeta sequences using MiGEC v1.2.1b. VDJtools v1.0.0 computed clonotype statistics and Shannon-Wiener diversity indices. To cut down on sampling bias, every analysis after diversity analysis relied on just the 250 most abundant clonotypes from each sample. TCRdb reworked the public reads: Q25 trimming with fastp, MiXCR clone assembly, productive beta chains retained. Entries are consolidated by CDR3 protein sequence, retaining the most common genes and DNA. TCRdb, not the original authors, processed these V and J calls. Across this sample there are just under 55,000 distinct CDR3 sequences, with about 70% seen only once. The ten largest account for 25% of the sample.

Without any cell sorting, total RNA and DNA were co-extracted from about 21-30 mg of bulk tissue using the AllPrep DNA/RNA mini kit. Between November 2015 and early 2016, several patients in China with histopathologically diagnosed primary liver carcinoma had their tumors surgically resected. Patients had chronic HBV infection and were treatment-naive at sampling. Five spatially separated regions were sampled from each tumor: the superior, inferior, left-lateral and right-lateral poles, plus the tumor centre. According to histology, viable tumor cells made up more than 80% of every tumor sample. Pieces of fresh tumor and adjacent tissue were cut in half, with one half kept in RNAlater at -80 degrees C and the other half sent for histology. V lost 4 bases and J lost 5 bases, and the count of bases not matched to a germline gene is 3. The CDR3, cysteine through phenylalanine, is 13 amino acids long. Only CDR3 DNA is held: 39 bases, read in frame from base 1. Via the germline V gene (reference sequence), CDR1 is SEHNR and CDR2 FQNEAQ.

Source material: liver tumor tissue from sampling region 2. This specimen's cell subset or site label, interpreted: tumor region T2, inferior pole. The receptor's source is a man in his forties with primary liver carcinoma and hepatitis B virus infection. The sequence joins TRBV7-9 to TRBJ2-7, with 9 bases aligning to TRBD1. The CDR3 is CASSSDRGHEQYF. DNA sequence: TGTGCCAGCAGCTCGGACAGGGGACACGAGCAGTACTTC.